This is a list of T cell receptor beta chains from one sample in a study of blood T cells in healthy people across ages. TCRdb reprocessed the 5' RACE reads with MiXCR, giving one entry per CDR3 protein. The table records 650,000 to 1,000,000 distinct CDR3 sequences, roughly 35% of them present only once. The sequencing sample was made of blood. The receptors were gathered from a man younger than 30 in good health. CDR3s include the opening cysteine and the closing phenylalanine or tryptophan. D genes are given only for firm matches. Part of the rows lack a size; the others show once, few, many or a class for expanded clones.

few,16,TRBV4-1,NA,TRBJ2-7,CATTLGGLQSSNEQYF,TGCGCCACCACCCTGGGGGGACTCCAATCCTCCAATGAGCAGTACTTC
NA,15,TRBV12-3/TRBV12-4,NA,TRBJ1-5,CASSLDQGRVQPQHF,TGTGCCAGCAGCCTGGACCAGGGGCGGGTTCAGCCCCAGCATTTT
NA,15,TRBV7-2,NA,TRBJ1-2,CASSIRPGTKGGYTF,TGTGCCAGCAGCATTCGTCCCGGGACAAAGGGTGGCTACACCTTC
NA,12,TRBV29-1,NA,TRBJ1-1,CSVDRQGTEAFF,TGCAGCGTTGATCGGCAGGGCACTGAAGCTTTCTTT
few,14,TRBV7-9,NA,TRBJ1-1,CASSLEAGNTEAFF,TGTGCCAGCAGCTTAGAGGCGGGTAACACTGAAGCTTTCTTT
many,13,TRBV5-1,NA,TRBJ1-2,CASSIEPAGGYTF,TGCGCCAGCAGCATCGAACCGGCGGGGGGCTACACCTTC
NA,12,TRBV7-9,NA,TRBJ2-1,CASSPLADTQFF,TGTGCCAGCAGCCCTTTAGCGGATACGCAGTTCTTC
few,16,TRBV12-3/TRBV12-4,NA,TRBJ2-2,CASSPGSGAFTGELFF,TGTGCCAGCAGCCCCGGCTCGGGCGCGTTTACCGGGGAGCTGTTTTTT
many,16,TRBV7-2,NA,TRBJ2-3,CASSLVQGPTTDTQYF,TGTGCCAGCAGCTTAGTCCAGGGGCCCACCACAGATACGCAGTATTTT
few,14,TRBV12-3/TRBV12-4,NA,TRBJ2-5,CASSTGNFQETQYF,TGTGCCAGCAGCACAGGGAACTTCCAAGAGACCCAGTACTTC
few,13,TRBV4-1,NA,TRBJ1-1,CASSQNSNKEAFF,TGCGCCAGCAGCCAAAACAGTAATAAGGAAGCTTTCTTT
NA,17,TRBV12-3/TRBV12-4,TRBD1,TRBJ2-2,CASSLSGQGAYTGELFF,TGTGCCAGCAGTTTATCGGGACAGGGGGCGTACACCGGGGAGCTGTTTTTT
NA,16,TRBV21-1,NA,TRBJ1-5,CASSKVKLPSDQPQHF,TGTGCCAGCAGCAAAGTTAAACTGCCTTCCGATCAGCCCCAGCATTTT
NA,14,TRBV6-2/TRBV6-3,TRBD2,TRBJ2-5,CASSMRGFQETQYF,TGTGCCAGCAGTATGCGGGGGTTCCAAGAGACCCAGTACTTC
NA,15,TRBV7-2,NA,TRBJ2-3,CASSLLGQSTDTQYF,TGTGCCAGCAGCTTACTCGGACAGTCCACAGATACGCAGTATTTT
NA,13,TRBV6-2/TRBV6-3,NA,TRBJ2-5,CASSPTCQETQYF,TGTGCCAGCAGTCCGACTTGCCAAGAGACCCAGTACTTC
NA,10,TRBV6-1,NA,TRBJ2-2,CASRTGELFF,TGTGCCAGCAGGACCGGGGAGCTGTTTTTT
NA,15,TRBV7-2,NA,TRBJ1-6,CASSLAGAASSPLHF,TGTGCCAGCAGCTTAGCCGGGGCCGCATCTTCACCCCTCCACTTT
NA,11,TRBV20-1,NA,TRBJ2-5,CSAPTQETQYF,TGCAGTGCGCCGACCCAAGAGACCCAGTACTTC
few,14,TRBV20-1,TRBD1,TRBJ1-1,CSARSTGQAFGAFF,TGCAGTGCTAGATCGACGGGACAGGCCTTCGGAGCTTTCTTT
NA,17,TRBV7-9,NA,TRBJ2-3,CASSSSEIRGHAATQYF,TGTGCCAGCAGCTCCTCCGAAATAAGAGGGCACGCAGCTACGCAGTATTTT
NA,16,TRBV4-1,NA,TRBJ2-7,CTSSHHPDGSSYEQYF,TGCACCAGCAGCCATCACCCGGATGGGAGCTCCTACGAGCAGTACTTC
many,12,TRBV10-3,NA,TRBJ2-1,CAISESRERQFF,TGTGCCATCAGTGAGTCCAGGGAGAGGCAGTTCTTC
many,13,TRBV20-1,NA,TRBJ1-1,CSASGREDTEAFF,TGCAGTGCTAGTGGTAGGGAAGACACTGAAGCTTTCTTT
NA,16,TRBV5-1,TRBD2,TRBJ2-5,CASSLIGRGPKETQYF,TGCGCCAGCAGCTTGATCGGGAGGGGCCCCAAAGAGACCCAGTACTTC
NA,15,TRBV3-1,NA,TRBJ1-4,CASSQSEARGGKLFF,TGTGCCAGCAGCCAGAGTGAAGCCAGAGGAGGAAAACTGTTTTTT
NA,19,TRBV12-3/TRBV12-4,TRBD2,TRBJ2-1,CASPVFRYRERGGDNEQFF,TGTGCCAGCCCAGTTTTTCGGTATCGGGAGCGGGGGGGGGACAATGAGCAGTTCTTC
NA,18,TRBV7-8,TRBD2,TRBJ2-5,CASSPNAGGPGDQETQYF,TGTGCCAGCAGCCCCAACGCGGGGGGGCCCGGGGACCAAGAGACCCAGTACTTC
NA,12,TRBV2,NA,TRBJ2-1,CASLRTLREQFF,TGTGCCAGCTTACGGACTCTCCGTGAGCAGTTCTTC
NA,13,TRBV14,TRBD2,TRBJ2-4,CASSASGSNIQYF,TGTGCCAGCAGCGCTAGCGGGAGCAACATTCAGTACTTC
NA,14,TRBV10-3,TRBD1,TRBJ2-1,CAISGGQAYNEQFF,TGTGCCATCAGTGGAGGACAGGCCTACAATGAGCAGTTCTTC
few,16,TRBV6-6,NA,TRBJ2-3,CASSYSRGGEKDTQYF,TGTGCCAGCAGTTACAGTAGGGGGGGAGAGAAAGATACGCAGTATTTT
NA,14,TRBV27,NA,TRBJ1-6,CASTAGFGNSPLHF,TGTGCCAGTACTGCGGGGTTCGGTAATTCACCCCTCCACTTT
NA,15,TRBV12-3/TRBV12-4,NA,TRBJ1-2,CASSPSGRAQDGSTF,TGTGCCAGCAGTCCATCGGGAAGGGCCCAAGATGGGTCCACCTTC
NA,13,TRBV18,NA,TRBJ2-1,CASSPGSNNEQFF,TGTGCCAGCTCACCAGGGTCCAACAATGAGCAGTTCTTC
NA,16,TRBV10-3,TRBD2,TRBJ2-3,CAISGLAGGGTDTQYF,TGTGCCATCAGTGGGCTAGCGGGGGGAGGGACAGATACGCAGTATTTT
few,17,TRBV6-2/TRBV6-3,NA,TRBJ2-7,CASSYSPTGGLYNEQYF,TGTGCCAGCAGTTACTCGCCAACCGGGGGCCTCTACAATGAGCAGTACTTC
NA,15,TRBV12-3/TRBV12-4,NA,TRBJ2-7,CASSLKQSSYNEQYF,TGTGCCAGCAGTTTAAAGCAGAGCTCCTACAATGAGCAGTACTTC
NA,19,TRBV7-2,NA,TRBJ1-4,CASSFHLGQGRSTNEKLFF,TGTGCCAGCAGCTTCCACTTAGGCCAGGGAAGATCGACTAATGAAAAACTGTTTTTT
many,16,TRBV27,TRBD2,TRBJ2-3,CASSPGGGPSTDTQYF,TGTGCCAGCTCCCCCGGCGGGGGACCTAGCACAGATACGCAGTATTTT
few,15,TRBV10-3,NA,TRBJ1-1,CAISEYSDGSSEAFF,TGTGCCATCAGTGAATACTCTGACGGGTCATCTGAAGCTTTCTTT
many,16,TRBV10-3,TRBD1,TRBJ2-7,CAISGQDRASSYEQYF,TGTGCCATCAGTGGGCAGGACAGGGCCAGCTCCTACGAGCAGTACTTC
once,13,TRBV24-1,NA,TRBJ2-2,CATSDHSTGELFF,TGTGCCACCAGTGATCATTCTACCGGGGAGCTGTTTTTT
many,14,TRBV5-1,TRBD1,TRBJ1-2,CASSLSTGDYGYTF,TGCGCCAGCAGCTTGTCCACAGGGGACTATGGCTACACCTTC
once,17,TRBV29-1,TRBD2,TRBJ2-3,CSVEAAGRVYDTDTQYF,TGCAGCGTTGAAGCAGCGGGGAGAGTATACGACACAGATACGCAGTATTTT
NA,11,TRBV27,NA,TRBJ2-1,CAGSSGNEQFF,TGTGCCGGCAGTTCCGGCAATGAGCAGTTCTTC
NA,15,TRBV3-1,NA,TRBJ2-5,CASSQPDSTQETQYF,TGTGCCAGCAGTCAACCTGACAGCACCCAAGAGACCCAGTACTTC
NA,14,TRBV21-1,NA,TRBJ2-3,CASSKPKDADTQYF,TGTGCCAGCAGCAAGCCGAAGGATGCAGATACGCAGTATTTT
few,16,TRBV7-2,TRBD2,TRBJ2-1,CASSLAGTSGDNEQFF,TGTGCCAGCAGCTTAGCTGGGACTAGCGGGGACAATGAGCAGTTCTTC
many,15,TRBV7-9,TRBD2,TRBJ2-1,CASSLRAGGFNEQFF,TGTGCCAGCAGCTTACGGGCGGGGGGATTTAATGAGCAGTTCTTC
NA,13,TRBV6-2/TRBV6-3,NA,TRBJ2-1,CASSQGMRGEQFF,TGTGCCAGCAGCCAAGGTATGAGGGGCGAGCAGTTCTTC
few,14,TRBV5-6,NA,TRBJ2-7,CASSLPADSIEQYF,TGTGCCAGCAGCTTGCCCGCGGACAGTATCGAGCAGTACTTC